A selection of T cell receptor beta chains follows, all from one sample in a study of response to subunit inactivated influenza vaccine. TCRdb processed the RT-PCR reads anew with MiXCR; each CDR3 protein has one entry. The sample has about 540,000 distinct CDR3 sequences, roughly a quarter seen once. These records were also assigned to another study, of T cells expressing NK-cell markers.

The input for sequencing was CD4+ T cells sorted from PBMCs, taken roughly 12 days after vaccination. Receptors were obtained from a man aged 50 to 60 who received an inactivated influenza vaccine. The CDR3 runs from the conserved cysteine through the conserved F or W. The order of the fields is V gene, J gene, clone size, D gene, CDR3 protein, CDR3 DNA. A D gene is named only where the DNA matches it firmly. The size entry is marked missing in some rows and otherwise reads once, few, many or a size class.

>TRBV11-2|TRBJ2-5|few|NA
CASSPSRRAQETQYF
TGTGCCAGCAGTCCCTCCCGGCGAGCCCAAGAGACCCAGTACTTC
>TRBV6-1|TRBJ2-7|NA|NA
CASSAYQRLLYEQYF
TGTGCCAGCAGTGCTTACCAGCGGTTACTCTACGAGCAGTACTTC
>TRBV7-3|TRBJ2-2|few|NA
CASSAAGTGELFF
TGTGCCAGCAGCGCCGCCGGCACCGGGGAGCTGTTTTTT
>TRBV4-1|TRBJ2-2|few|TRBD1
CASSQVRQGASIRELFF
TGCGCCAGCAGCCAAGTTCGACAGGGTGCATCGATACGGGAGCTGTTTTTT
>TRBV5-1|TRBJ2-1|NA|NA
CASSGGQRLSSYNEQFF
TGCGCCAGCAGCGGAGGACAGAGACTGAGCTCCTACAATGAGCAGTTCTTC
>TRBV28|TRBJ2-3|NA|NA
CASSTTGPRADTQYF
TGTGCCAGCAGCACTACCGGGCCGAGGGCAGATACGCAGTATTTT
>TRBV29-1|TRBJ2-1|NA|NA
CSVEFLFDEQFF
TGCAGCGTTGAGTTTCTTTTTGATGAGCAGTTCTTC
>TRBV12-3/TRBV12-4|TRBJ1-6|NA|TRBD1
CASSPFSGDRGYSPLHF
TGTGCCAGCAGTCCATTCTCCGGGGACAGGGGTTATTCACCCCTCCACTTT
>TRBV4-3|TRBJ2-7|few|NA
CASSQDTKSYEQYF
TGCGCCAGCAGCCAAGACACAAAGTCCTACGAGCAGTACTTC
>TRBV10-3|TRBJ1-2|few|NA
CAISPRESGYTF
TGTGCCATCAGTCCCAGGGAGTCGGGCTACACCTTC
>TRBV7-9|TRBJ2-7|NA|NA
CASSRGDGLYEQYF
TGTGCCAGCAGCCGAGGAGACGGACTTTACGAGCAGTACTTC
>TRBV20-1|TRBJ2-1|NA|NA
CSARDTTGGVHEQFF
TGCAGTGCTAGAGACACGACAGGAGGAGTCCATGAGCAGTTCTTC
>TRBV11-2|TRBJ2-3|many|NA
CASSPIARISTDTQYF
TGTGCCAGCAGCCCGATAGCGAGAATTAGCACAGATACGCAGTATTTT
>TRBV12-3/TRBV12-4|TRBJ2-6|NA|TRBD1
CASTSQGAAGANVLTF
TGTGCCAGCACGAGTCAGGGGGCAGCTGGGGCCAACGTCCTGACTTTC
>TRBV12-3/TRBV12-4|TRBJ2-4|many|NA
CASSFGHLAKNIQYF
TGTGCCAGCAGTTTTGGACATCTAGCCAAAAACATTCAGTACTTC
>TRBV7-6|TRBJ2-7|NA|NA
CASALRADSVYEQYF
TGTGCCAGCGCGCTTCGGGCGGACTCGGTGTACGAGCAGTACTTC
>TRBV6-1|TRBJ2-7|NA|NA
CASSPGGAEAYEQYF
TGTGCCAGCAGCCCCGGGGGAGCGGAGGCCTACGAGCAGTACTTC
>TRBV4-2|TRBJ2-2|NA|NA
CASSQDRWAGELFF
TGTGCCAGCAGCCAAGATCGGTGGGCCGGGGAGCTGTTTTTT
>TRBV18|TRBJ1-2|NA|NA
CASSPGDRGYTF
TGTGCCAGCTCACCAGGGGACCGTGGCTACACCTTC
>TRBV20-1|TRBJ1-5|few|NA
CSARGTDHQPQHF
TGCAGTGCTAGAGGGACAGATCATCAGCCCCAGCATTTT
>TRBV9|TRBJ2-1|few|NA
CASSSQEGSYNEQFF
TGTGCCAGCAGCTCCCAGGAGGGGTCCTACAATGAGCAGTTCTTC
>TRBV7-2|TRBJ2-2|few|NA
CASSWGRSTGELFF
TGTGCCAGCAGCTGGGGGCGGTCCACCGGGGAGCTGTTTTTT